This note documents a single T cell receptor beta chain sequence. What it recognizes is unknown. Per germline, CDR1 SGDLS and CDR2 YYNGEE. The CDR3 sequence is 11 residues long. After skipping T cell sorting, the authors isolated total RNA from whole blood. This sample was taken from a study of monozygotic twins with inflammatory bowel disease. Study-level results: Repertoires of patients may have been made more variable by differing immunosuppressive treatments. Fewer clonotypes were shared with others by IBD patients than by healthy twins, especially with disease activity. Individual T cell subtypes were not distinguishable.

With the 5' RACE reads reprocessed, TCRdb shows one record per CDR3 protein and no DNA. Its clone listing holds over 100,000 distinct CDR3 sequences. The J gene is TRBJ2-1, the V gene TRBV9. This receptor was taken from a human donor with ulcerative colitis or Crohn's disease, or a healthy co-twin of an affected twin (not recorded which). Sequencing was done on a sample of blood. The CDR3 reads CASSRLDEQFF.